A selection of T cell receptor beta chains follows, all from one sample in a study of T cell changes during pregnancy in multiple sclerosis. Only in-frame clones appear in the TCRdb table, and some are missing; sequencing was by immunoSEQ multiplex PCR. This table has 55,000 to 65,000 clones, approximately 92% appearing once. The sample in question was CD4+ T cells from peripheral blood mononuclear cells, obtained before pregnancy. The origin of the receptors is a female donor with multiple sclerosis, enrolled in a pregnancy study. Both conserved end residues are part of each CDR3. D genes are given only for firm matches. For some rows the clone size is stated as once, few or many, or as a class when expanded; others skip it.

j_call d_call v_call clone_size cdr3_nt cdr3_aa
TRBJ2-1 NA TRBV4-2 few TGTGCCAGCAGCCAAGATAGGGGGAGAGGGTACAATGAGCAGTTCTTC CASSQDRGRGYNEQFF
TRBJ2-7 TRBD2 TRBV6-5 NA TGTGCCAGCAGTTACGGGACTAGCGGGAGGATGAACGAGCAGTACTTC CASSYGTSGRMNEQYF
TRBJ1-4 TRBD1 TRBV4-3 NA TGCGCCAGCAGCCAAGATTCGACAGGGGAAAAACTGTTTTTT CASSQDSTGEKLFF
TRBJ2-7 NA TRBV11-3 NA TGTGCCAGCAGCCAATTTACGCGGGAGCAGTACTTC CASSQFTREQYF
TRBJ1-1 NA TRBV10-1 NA TGCGCCAGCAGTGAGTTGGAGGTCGGAAACACTGAAGCTTTCTTT CASSELEVGNTEAFF
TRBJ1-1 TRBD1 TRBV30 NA TGTGCCTGGATGGTGCGGGGACAGACGAACACTGAAGCTTTCTTT CAWMVRGQTNTEAFF
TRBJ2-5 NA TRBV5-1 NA TGCGCCAGCAGCTTAATCAGGGGCGCGACGGAGACCCAGTACTTC CASSLIRGATETQYF
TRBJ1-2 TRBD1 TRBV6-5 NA TGTGCCAGCAGTCCTCAGGGGGCGGGTGGTGGCTACACCTTC CASSPQGAGGGYTF
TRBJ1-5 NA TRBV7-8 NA TGTGCCAGCAGCCCGCGGGGGGACCCCAGCAATCAGCCCCAGCATTTT CASSPRGDPSNQPQHF
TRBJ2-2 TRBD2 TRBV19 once TGTGCCAGTAGTATATCCGGACTAGCGGGAGCCACCGGGGAGCTGTTTTTT CASSISGLAGATGELFF
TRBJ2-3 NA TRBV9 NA TGTGCCAGCAGCCTCGACATAGCGGTTAGCACAGATACGCAGTATTTT CASSLDIAVSTDTQYF
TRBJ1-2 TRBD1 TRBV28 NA TGTGCCAGCAGACCTAGGACAGGCGGCAAATATGGCTACACCTTC CASRPRTGGKYGYTF
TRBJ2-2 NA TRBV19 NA TGTGCCAGTGGACCCAGGGACTCCCGCATCGGGGAGCTGTTTTTT CASGPRDSRIGELFF
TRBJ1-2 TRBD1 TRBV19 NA TGTGCCAGTAGTAGCTTGGGCCCAGGGGGCGGTTCCTATGGCTACACCTTC CASSSLGPGGGSYGYTF
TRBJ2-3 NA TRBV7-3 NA TGTGCCAGCAGCTTAACAGGGGCGGCTACATCAGATACGCAGTATTTT CASSLTGAATSDTQYF
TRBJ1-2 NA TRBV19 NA TGTGCCAGTAGTATTAGAGTCACCGTCTATGGCTACACCTTC CASSIRVTVYGYTF
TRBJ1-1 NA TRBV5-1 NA TGCGCCAGCAGCTTGGAGGGGGGGGCCATCCTTGAAGCTTTCTTT CASSLEGGAILEAFF
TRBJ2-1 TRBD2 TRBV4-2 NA TGTGCCAGCAGCCAAGAGGGAGGGACCCGGGCGTACAATGAGCAGTTCTTC CASSQEGGTRAYNEQFF
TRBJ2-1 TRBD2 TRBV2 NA TGTGCCAGCAGTAACAGACTAGCGCGCTCCTACAATGAGCAGTTCTTC CASSNRLARSYNEQFF
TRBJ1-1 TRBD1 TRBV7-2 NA TGTGCCAGCAGCGCCGGGACAGGGCTAATGAACACTGAAGCTTTCTTT CASSAGTGLMNTEAFF
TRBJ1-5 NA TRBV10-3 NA TGTGCCATCAGTGCGGGGGGAGGGAAGGAGCCCCAGCATTTT CAISAGGGKEPQHF
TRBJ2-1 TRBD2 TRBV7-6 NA TGTGCCAGCAGCCCTTATAGCGGGTCGGGCTACAATGAGCAGTTCTTC CASSPYSGSGYNEQFF
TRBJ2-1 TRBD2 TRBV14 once TGTGCCAGCAGCCGAACCGGGACTAGCGGGACCCGAGAGCAGTTCTTC CASSRTGTSGTREQFF
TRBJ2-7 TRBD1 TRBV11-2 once TGTGCCAGCAGCAAATCCGGGACAGGGCCCTACGAGCAGTACTTC CASSKSGTGPYEQYF
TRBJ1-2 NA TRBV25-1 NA TGTGCCAGCAGTGCTGGGGGCCGTCTTCCTGGCTACACCTTC CASSAGGRLPGYTF
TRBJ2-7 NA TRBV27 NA TGTGCCAGCAGACCTCTATCCCCCTCCTACGAGCAGTACTTC CASRPLSPSYEQYF
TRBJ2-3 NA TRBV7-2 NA TGTGCCAGCAGCCCCTCAGGCCGGGGTACGCAGTATTTT CASSPSGRGTQYF
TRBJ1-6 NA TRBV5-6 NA TGTGCCAGCAGCTTGGGGAGCAGTAGTAATTCACCCCTCCACTTT CASSLGSSSNSPLHF
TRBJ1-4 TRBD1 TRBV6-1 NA TGTGCCAGTTGCAGGGGGCGCGAAAAACTGTTTTTT CASCRGREKLFF
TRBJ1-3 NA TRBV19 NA TGTGCCGCCAAGGGAGGGGGAACTGGAAACACCATATATTTT CAAKGGGTGNTIYF
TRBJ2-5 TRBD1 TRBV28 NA TGTGCCAGCGGCCTGGGACAGCCCGGCGAGACCCAGTACTTC CASGLGQPGETQYF
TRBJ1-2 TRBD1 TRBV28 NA TGTGCCAGCAGTATGCTCTCTCCGGGACAGGGTGGAGGCTACACCTTC CASSMLSPGQGGGYTF
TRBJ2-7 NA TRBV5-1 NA TGCGCCAGCAGCTTGGAGGAGCATTCCTACGAGCAGTACTTC CASSLEEHSYEQYF
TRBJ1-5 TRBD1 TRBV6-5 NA TGTGCCAGCAGACCGGGACAGGTTCCCAATCAGCCCCAGCATTTT CASRPGQVPNQPQHF
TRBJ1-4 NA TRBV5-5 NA TGTGCCAGCAGCTTGGTGGTTCGGCAGGCAGATGAAAAACTGTTTTTT CASSLVVRQADEKLFF
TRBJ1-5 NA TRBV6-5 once TGTGCCACCAAGTCGGGGGTTCAACAGCCCCAGCATTTT CATKSGVQQPQHF
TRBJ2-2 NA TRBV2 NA TGTGCCAGCAGTGTTTCAGCGAACACCGGGGAGCTGTTTTTT CASSVSANTGELFF
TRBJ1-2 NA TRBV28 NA TGTGCCTACCGGGAGGGGGCTAACTATGGCTACACCTTC CAYREGANYGYTF
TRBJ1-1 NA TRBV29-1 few TGCAGCGTTAGATGGGGAGGCACTGAAGCTTTCTTT CSVRWGGTEAFF
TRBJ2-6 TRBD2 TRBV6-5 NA TGTGCCAGCAACGGGAGGGCGTCTGGGGCCAACGTCCTGACTTTC CASNGRASGANVLTF
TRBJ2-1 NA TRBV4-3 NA TGCGCCAGCGCTGTGAGCGCGACGTACAATGAGCAGTTCTTC CASAVSATYNEQFF
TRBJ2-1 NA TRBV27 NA TGTGCCAGCAGACTCAGGGAATACTCCTACAATGAGCAGTTCTTC CASRLREYSYNEQFF
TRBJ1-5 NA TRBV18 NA TGTGCCAGCTCACCAGGTTCAGGGTCTGAAGAGCCCCAGCATTTT CASSPGSGSEEPQHF
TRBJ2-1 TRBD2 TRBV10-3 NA TGTGCCATCAAGGGGACTAGCGGGAGGATGTCCAATGAGCAGTTCTTC CAIKGTSGRMSNEQFF
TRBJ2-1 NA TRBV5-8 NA TGTGCCAGCAGCACTGGGACACTCTCCTACAATGAGCAGTTCTTC CASSTGTLSYNEQFF
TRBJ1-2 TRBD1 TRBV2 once TGTGCCAGCACCCGAAAGGGACAGGGGAATGGCTACACCTTC CASTRKGQGNGYTF
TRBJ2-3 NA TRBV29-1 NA TGCAGCGTTGAAGAGTGGTGGGGCTCAGATACGCAGTATTTT CSVEEWWGSDTQYF
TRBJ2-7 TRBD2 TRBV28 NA TGTGCCAGCACGGCGGGAGGGCCGGGTGAGCAGTACTTC CASTAGGPGEQYF
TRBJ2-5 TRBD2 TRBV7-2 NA TGTGCCAGCAGCTTCAAGGGCGGGAGGGATTCATGGGAGACCCAGTACTTC CASSFKGGRDSWETQYF
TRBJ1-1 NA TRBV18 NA TGTGCCAGCTCAAGGGACACCTCCCTTGAAGCTTTCTTT CASSRDTSLEAFF
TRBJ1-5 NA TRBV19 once TGTGCCAGTAGTATCGTTGGAGGGGAGAATCAGCCCCAGCATTTT CASSIVGGENQPQHF
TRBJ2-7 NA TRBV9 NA TGTGCCAGCAGCGCGGCCGGAGACGGGACCTACGAGCAGTACTTC CASSAAGDGTYEQYF
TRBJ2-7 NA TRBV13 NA TGTGCCAGCAGCTTAGGACTTTCCAGGTCTTCTAACCACGAGCAGTACTTC CASSLGLSRSSNHEQYF
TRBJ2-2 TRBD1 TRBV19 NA TGTGCCAGTAGTGTTAGGGGACAGGGGGCGCGAGATACCGGGGAGCTGTTTTTT CASSVRGQGARDTGELFF
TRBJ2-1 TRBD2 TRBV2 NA TGTGCCAGCAAGTTAGCGGGAGATGGGTTCTTC CASKLAGDGFF
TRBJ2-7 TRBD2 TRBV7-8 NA TGTGCCAGCAGCTTATTAGGCGGGAGGGCCCTGTCTCACGAGCAGTACTTC CASSLLGGRALSHEQYF
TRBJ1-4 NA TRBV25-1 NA TGTGCCAGCAGTGTATCTCGTCAAGGAGGTGGGAAACTGTTTTTT CASSVSRQGGGKLFF